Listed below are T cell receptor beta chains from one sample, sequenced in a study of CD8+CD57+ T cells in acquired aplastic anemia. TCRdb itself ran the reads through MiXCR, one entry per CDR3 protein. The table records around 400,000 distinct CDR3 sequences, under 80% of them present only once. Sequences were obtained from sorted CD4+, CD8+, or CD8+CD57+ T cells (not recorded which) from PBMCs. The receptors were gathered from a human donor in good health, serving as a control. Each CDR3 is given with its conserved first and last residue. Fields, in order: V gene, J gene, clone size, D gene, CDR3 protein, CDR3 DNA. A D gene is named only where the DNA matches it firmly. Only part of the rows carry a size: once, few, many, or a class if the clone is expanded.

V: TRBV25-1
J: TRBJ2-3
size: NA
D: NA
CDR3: CASSASSASWTGTDTQYF
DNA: TGTGCCAGCAGTGCCAGCAGCGCATCCTGGACTGGAACAGATACGCAGTATTTT

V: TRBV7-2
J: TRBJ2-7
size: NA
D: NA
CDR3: CASSLASVASVLTYF
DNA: TGTGCCAGCAGCTTAGCCTCTGTGGCCAGCGTCCTGACTTACTTC

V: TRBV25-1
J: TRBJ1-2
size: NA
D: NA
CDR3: CASRPSRGGDGYTF
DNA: TGTGCCAGCAGACCCTCGAGGGGGGGGGATGGCTACACCTTC

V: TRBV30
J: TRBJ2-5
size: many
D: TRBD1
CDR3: CACTQGARETQYF
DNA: TGTGCCTGTACACAGGGGGCGAGAGAGACCCAGTACTTC

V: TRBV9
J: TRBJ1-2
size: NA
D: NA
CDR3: CASTLAQSDPMSTF
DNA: TGTGCCAGCACCCTGGCACAGAGTGACCCTATGTCCACCTTC

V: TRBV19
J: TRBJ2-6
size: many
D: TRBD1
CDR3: CASTPTGGYTSGANVLTF
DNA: TGTGCCAGTACCCCGACAGGGGGATACACCTCTGGGGCCAACGTCCTGACTTTC

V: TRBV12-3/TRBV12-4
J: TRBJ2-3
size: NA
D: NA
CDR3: CASSTNRGTDTQYF
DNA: TGTGCCAGCAGTACTAATAGGGGAACAGATACGCAGTATTTT

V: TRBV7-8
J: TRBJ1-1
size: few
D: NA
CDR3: CASSLSSVAEAFF
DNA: TGTGCCAGCAGCTTATCGTCAGTGGCTGAAGCTTTCTTT

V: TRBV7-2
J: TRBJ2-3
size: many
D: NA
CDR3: CASSRRDSPGADTQYF
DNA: TGTGCCAGCAGCCGGAGGGACTCTCCCGGGGCGGATACGCAGTATTTT

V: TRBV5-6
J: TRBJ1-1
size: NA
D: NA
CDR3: CASSRDGELNTEAFF
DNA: TGTGCCAGCAGCCGGGACGGGGAACTTAACACTGAAGCTTTCTTT

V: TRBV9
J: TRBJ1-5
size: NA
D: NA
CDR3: CASSVGQSINQPQHF
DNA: TGTGCCAGCAGCGTAGGACAGAGCATCAACCAGCCCCAGCATTTT

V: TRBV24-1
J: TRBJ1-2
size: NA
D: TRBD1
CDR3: CATSVGTAGYTF
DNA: TGTGCCACCAGTGTCGGGACAGCTGGCTACACCTTC

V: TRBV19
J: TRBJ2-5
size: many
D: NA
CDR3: CASSNQGGWETQYF
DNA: TGTGCCAGTAGTAACCAGGGAGGATGGGAGACCCAGTACTTC

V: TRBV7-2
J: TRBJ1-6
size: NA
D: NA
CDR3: CASSLEQSFQYGPLHF
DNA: TGTGCCAGCAGTTTAGAACAGTCATTCCAATATGGCCCCCTCCACTTT

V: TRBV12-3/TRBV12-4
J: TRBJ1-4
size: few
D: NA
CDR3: CASTSFGGGRANEKLFF
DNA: TGTGCCAGCACCTCGTTTGGGGGGGGACGAGCTAATGAAAAACTGTTTTTT

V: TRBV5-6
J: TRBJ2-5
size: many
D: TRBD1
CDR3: CASSRTGGEVIRETQYF
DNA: TGTGCCAGCAGCAGGACAGGGGGCGAGGTAATCAGGGAGACCCAGTACTTC

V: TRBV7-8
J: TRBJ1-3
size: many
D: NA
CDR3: CASSLATGSFGNTIYF
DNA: TGTGCCAGCAGCTTAGCCACAGGATCGTTTGGAAACACCATATATTTT

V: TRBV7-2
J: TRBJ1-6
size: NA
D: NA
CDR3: CASSQRGGDYSPLHF
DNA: TGTGCCAGCAGTCAGAGGGGGGGGGACTATTCACCCCTCCACTTT

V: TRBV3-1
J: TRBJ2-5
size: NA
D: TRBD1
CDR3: CASSLADRAFQETQYF
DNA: TGTGCCAGCAGCCTTGCGGACAGGGCCTTTCAAGAGACCCAGTACTTC

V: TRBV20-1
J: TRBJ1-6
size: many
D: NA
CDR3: CSANLDRNSPLHF
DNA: TGCAGTGCTAACTTGGACCGAAATTCACCCCTCCACTTT

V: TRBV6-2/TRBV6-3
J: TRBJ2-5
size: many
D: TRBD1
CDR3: CASSYIPGTGGETQYF
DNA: TGTGCCAGCAGTTACATTCCCGGGACAGGGGGAGAGACCCAGTACTTC

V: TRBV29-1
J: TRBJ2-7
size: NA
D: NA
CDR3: CSASVAYEQYF
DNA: TGCAGTGCTAGTGTGGCTTACGAGCAGTACTTC

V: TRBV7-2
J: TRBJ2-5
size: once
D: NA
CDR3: CASSQGGTNETQYF
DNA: TGTGCCAGCAGCCAGGGGGGGACCAACGAGACCCAGTACTTC

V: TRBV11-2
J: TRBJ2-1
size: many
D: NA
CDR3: CASSFNPSPLNEQFF
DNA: TGTGCCAGCAGCTTTAATCCGTCGCCTCTCAATGAGCAGTTCTTC

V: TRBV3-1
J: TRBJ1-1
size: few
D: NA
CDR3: CASSQEVGNTEAFF
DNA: TGTGCCAGCAGCCAAGAAGTCGGAAACACTGAAGCTTTCTTT

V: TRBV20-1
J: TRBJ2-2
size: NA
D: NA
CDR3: CSATGTPTGELFF
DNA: TGCAGTGCAACCGGGACACCGACCGGGGAGCTGTTTTTT

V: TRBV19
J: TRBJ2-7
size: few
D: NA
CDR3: CASSRDQRSYEQYF
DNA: TGTGCCAGTAGTCGGGACCAAAGATCCTACGAGCAGTACTTC

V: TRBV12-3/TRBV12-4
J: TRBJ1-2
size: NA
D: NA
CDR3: CAITVGENYGYTF
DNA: TGTGCCATCACTGTGGGCGAAAACTATGGCTACACCTTC

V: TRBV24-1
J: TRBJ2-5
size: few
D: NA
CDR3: CATSEARDRKETQYF
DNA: TGTGCCACCAGTGAAGCCCGGGACCGGAAAGAGACCCAGTACTTC

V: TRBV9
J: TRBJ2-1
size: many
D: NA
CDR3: CASSVETPGRGNEQFF
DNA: TGTGCCAGCAGCGTAGAGACCCCGGGGCGGGGAAATGAGCAGTTCTTC

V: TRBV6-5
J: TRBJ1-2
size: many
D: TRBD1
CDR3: CASSYGQANYGYTF
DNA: TGTGCCAGCAGTTACGGACAGGCTAACTATGGCTACACCTTC

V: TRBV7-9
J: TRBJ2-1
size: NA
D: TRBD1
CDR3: CASSPGTATYNEQFF
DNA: TGTGCCAGCAGCCCCGGGACAGCGACCTACAATGAGCAGTTCTTC

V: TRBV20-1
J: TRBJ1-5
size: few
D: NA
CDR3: CSAREGWEETQHF
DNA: TGCAGTGCAAGGGAGGGGTGGGAAGAGACCCAGCATTTT

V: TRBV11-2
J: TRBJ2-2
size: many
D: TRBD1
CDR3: CASSLLGQGTGELFF
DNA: TGTGCCAGCAGCTTATTGGGACAGGGGACCGGGGAGCTGTTTTTT

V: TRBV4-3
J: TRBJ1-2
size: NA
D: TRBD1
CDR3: CASSHGTGINYGYTF
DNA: TGCGCCAGCAGCCACGGGACAGGGATCAACTATGGCTACACCTTC

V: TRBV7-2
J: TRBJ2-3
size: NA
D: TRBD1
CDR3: CASSLRRTGQTDTQYF
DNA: TGTGCCAGCAGCCTGCGTCGGACAGGTCAAACTGATACGCAGTATTTT

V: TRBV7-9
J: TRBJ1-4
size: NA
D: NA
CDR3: CASSTLTGEREKLFF
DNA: TGTGCCAGCAGCACCCTGACTGGGGAACGTGAAAAACTGTTTTTT

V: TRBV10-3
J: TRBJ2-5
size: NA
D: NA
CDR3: CASSYSGPEQPQYF
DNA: TGTGCCAGCAGTTATTCAGGGCCGGAGCAGCCCCAGTACTTC

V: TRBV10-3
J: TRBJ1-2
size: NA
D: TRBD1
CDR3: CAISESAGGIMEGYTF
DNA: TGTGCCATCAGTGAGTCGGCAGGGGGAATAATGGAGGGCTACACCTTC

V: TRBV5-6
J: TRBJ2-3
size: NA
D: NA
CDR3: CASSEKGPDTQYF
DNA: TGTGCCAGCAGCGAGAAGGGACCAGATACGCAGTATTTT